The sequence of this T cell receptor beta chain was determined in a study of T cell repertoires in aging, cancer and after chemotherapy. Study-level information: Six age groups, ranging from 30 or younger to 70 or older, included the donors. Glioblastoma patients receiving temozolomide-based therapy gave paired samples before and after chemotherapy.

This clonotype has just one count. A clone one base away is much larger, so this may be a read error. Amplification of TCR beta used genomic DNA extracted from peripheral blood. Rearranged V-D-J TRB sequences were amplified with a mixed TRB-A/B primer pool. From the multiplex PCR reads, TCRdb called clonotypes with MiXCR, one entry per CDR3 protein. The top ten clones hold roughly 22% of a sample with about 1,900 distinct CDR3 sequences, 15% to 25% of them seen once. This clonotype was obtained from a human donor with a solid tumor. Material: blood.

The CDR3 spells CASRDGTRRFYEQYF. CDR3 sequence (DNA): TGTGCCAGCAGAGACGGGACTAGAAGGTTCTACGAGCAGTACTTC. The rearrangement links TRBV13 to TRBJ2-7, with 8 bases that match TRBD2. Germline assignment: CDR1 PRHDT and CDR2 FYEKMQ (reference sequence). The length of the CDR3 is 15 residues. V lost 6 bases, J lost 3 bases, and 10 bases stayed unmatched. The full variable domain, in which reference TRBV13 and TRBJ2-7 provide the parts outside the CDR3, is AAGVIQSPRHLIKEKRETATLKCYPIPRHDTVYWYQQGPGQDPQFLISFYEKMQSDKGSIPDRFSAQQFSDYHSELNMSSLELGDSALYFCASRDGTRRFYEQYFGPGTRLTVT.